These 5 T cell receptor beta chains originate from one sample sequenced in a study of CD8 T cells in ankylosing spondylitis. Regarding the study as a whole: Typical of ankylosing spondylitis blood, it appeared, was a TCR beta motif of eight highly homologous variants.

No antigens are known for them. TCRdb re-derived calls from the 5' RACE reads in MiXCR, one entry per CDR3 protein. The sample lists around 430,000 distinct CDR3 sequences; roughly 15% were seen once. Sequencing was carried out using blood, either unsorted or a sorted T cell fraction (not recorded which). Receptor source: a male donor with ankylosing spondylitis.

The chain employs TRBV5-1 and TRBJ1-2; D gene ambiguous. The germline V gene has CDR1 SGHRS and CDR2 YFSETQ. The V end lost 0 bases, the J end lost 6 bases, and 15 bases lay between the germline ends. The CDR3 extends over 15 amino acids. This chain's CDR3 is CASSLAWGSDDGYTF. As DNA, the CDR3 is TGCGCCAGCAGCTTGGCCTGGGGTTCAGATGATGGCTACACCTTC.

The chain employs TRBV11-2 and TRBJ1-2; D is perhaps TRBD1 (5 bases). This CDR3 contains 16 residues. V lost 1 base to trimming and J lost 2 bases, with 14 bases between them. CDR1 is SGHAT and CDR2 is FQNNGV in the germline V gene. CDR3 residues: CASSLGRDGRNYGYTF. CDR3 sequence (DNA): TGTGCCAGCAGCTTAGGTCGGGACGGACGAAACTATGGCTACACCTTC.

The chain's CDR3 is CASSYSGDTGSGNTIYF. CDR3 coding DNA: TGTGCCAGCAGTTACTCGGGGGATACCGGCTCTGGAAACACCATATATTTT. V and J are TRBV6-5 and TRBJ1-3, with a possible D match to TRBD1 (5 bases). CDR1 and CDR2 from the germline V gene are MNHEY and SVGAGI. The CDR3 loop spans 17 amino acids. The V and J ends lost 0 bases and 0 bases respectively, with 12 bases between them.

The chain is built from TRBV9 and TRBJ2-7; TRBD2 is a possible D gene (6 bases). The ends were cut back, 1 base at V and 1 base at J, with 9 bases in the middle. The CDR3 runs 14 residues. The germline V gene has CDR1 SGDLS and CDR2 YYNGEE. CDR3 region: CASSVQSGSYEQYF. The CDR3 DNA reads TGTGCCAGCAGCGTACAGAGCGGGTCCTACGAGCAGTACTTC.

V is TRBV5-1 and J is TRBJ2-6, with D possibly being TRBD2 (6 bases). Per germline, CDR1 SGHRS and CDR2 YFSETQ. This CDR3 spans 15 amino acids. V lost 4 bases and J 0 bases, leaving 8 bases between the germline ends. The CDR3 protein is CASSGGSSGANVLTF. The CDR3 DNA reads TGCGCCAGCAGCGGGGGGAGCTCTGGGGCCAACGTCCTGACTTTC.